The subject of this entry is one TCR beta chain. The data belong to a study of cytomegalovirus exposure and HLA in healthy donors. The PCR was carried out with 60 Vbeta primers and 13 Jbeta primers. Clones were sequenced by immunoSEQ multiplex PCR, and TCRdb holds only the in-frame ones, with some missing. The data hold about 87,000 clones, with over 65% observed a single time. V lost 3 bases and J lost 4, with 9 bases in between. This CDR3 spans 13 amino acids. Per the germline V gene, CDR1 is WNHNN and CDR2 is SYGVQD (reference sequence). This clonotype originated in a man aged 25-40 years in good health and CMV-seropositive. V gene TRBV10-1 combines with J gene TRBJ2-5; D uncertain. Sequenced: PBMCs. CDR3 sequence (DNA): TGCGCCAGCAGTGAAGGAGTCCGAGAGACCCAGTACTTC. Its translation is CASSEGVRETQYF.